Listed below are T cell receptor beta chains from one sample, sequenced in a study of identical twins. TCRdb used MiXCR to reprocess the 5' RACE reads, holding one entry per CDR3 protein. Altogether roughly 750,000 distinct CDR3 sequences are present, 21% being singletons, with the ten largest covering roughly 4%. Another study also made use of these data, one on T cells expressing NK-cell markers.

The sequenced material came from PBMCs. These receptor sequences come from a woman under 30 in good health. Each CDR3 is given with its conserved first and last residue. A D gene is named only where the DNA matches it firmly. Not all rows give a size; the values are once, few, many and, for expanded clones, a class.

>TRBJ1-3|many|TRBV20-1|.
CSARGPGNTIYF
TGCAGTGCTAGGGGGCCTGGAAACACCATATATTTT
>TRBJ2-1|few|TRBV12-3/TRBV12-4|.
CASRYSYNEQFF
TGTGCCAGCCGTTACTCCTACAATGAGCAGTTCTTC
>TRBJ1-1|many|TRBV5-1|.
CASSSGTTGEAFF
TGCGCCAGCAGCTCCGGTACAACGGGGGAAGCTTTCTTT
>TRBJ1-2|few|TRBV12-3/TRBV12-4|TRBD1
CASSPGTGHGGYTF
TGTGCCAGCAGCCCAGGGACAGGGCATGGTGGCTACACCTTC
>TRBJ2-1|few|TRBV12-3/TRBV12-4|.
CASNVHSYNEQFF
TGTGCCAGCAACGTCCACTCCTACAATGAGCAGTTCTTC
>TRBJ1-1|few|TRBV7-3|.
CASSSRPGHQGERTEAFF
TGTGCCAGCAGCTCCCGGCCAGGACACCAGGGAGAAAGGACTGAAGCTTTCTTT
>TRBJ1-3|.|TRBV20-1|.
CSARRDPGNTIYF
TGCAGTGCGAGAAGGGACCCCGGAAACACCATATATTTT
>TRBJ1-5|few|TRBV19|.
CASRYENQPQHF
TGTGCCAGTAGATACGAGAATCAGCCCCAGCATTTT
>TRBJ1-1|.|TRBV9|TRBD1
CASSTRQGPGSMNTEAFF
TGTGCCAGCAGCACCCGACAGGGACCAGGTTCGATGAACACTGAAGCTTTCTTT
>TRBJ1-2|few|TRBV6-5|TRBD1
CASSFYDRGYGYTF
TGTGCCAGCAGTTTCTACGACAGGGGATATGGCTACACCTTC
>TRBJ2-1|few|TRBV5-1|TRBD2
CASTETSGGNNPLFF
TGCGCCAGCACCGAGACTAGCGGGGGGAACAACCCCCTTTTCTTC
>TRBJ2-2|.|TRBV10-3|.
CAISGPPTNTGELFF
TGTGCCATCAGTGGTCCCCCTACGAACACCGGGGAGCTGTTTTTT
>TRBJ2-1|.|TRBV20-1|.
CSASPRQGPEQFF
TGCAGTGCTAGTCCCCGCCAGGGACCTGAGCAGTTCTTC
>TRBJ2-3|.|TRBV12-3/TRBV12-4|.
CASSFPGQGPGTDTQYF
TGTGCCAGCAGTTTCCCCGGTCAGGGCCCTGGCACAGATACGCAGTATTTT
>TRBJ2-6|.|TRBV6-5|TRBD2
CASFYRGRALSGANVLTF
TGTGCCAGCTTTTATCGAGGGAGGGCCTTGTCTGGGGCCAACGTCCTGACTTTC
>TRBJ2-3|.|TRBV7-8|.
CASSLVRTVTITDTQYF
TGTGCCAGCAGCTTAGTTCGGACTGTCACCATCACAGATACGCAGTATTTT
>TRBJ2-2|.|TRBV12-3/TRBV12-4|.
CASRPGRLWTTGELFF
TGTGCCAGCAGACCGGGACGGCTGTGGACTACCGGGGAGCTGTTTTTT
>TRBJ2-3|.|TRBV5-1|.
CASSFVSGTDTQYF
TGCGCCAGCAGCTTTGTGTCTGGCACAGATACGCAGTATTTT
>TRBJ2-3|.|TRBV7-9|.
CASSANQRTVKAPQYF
TGTGCCAGCAGCGCAAACCAACGGACCGTAAAGGCTCCGCAGTATTTT
>TRBJ2-7|.|TRBV11-1|TRBD2
CASSSWSGLAGLDYEQYF
TGTGCCAGCAGCTCCTGGTCGGGACTAGCGGGTTTGGACTACGAGCAGTACTTC
>TRBJ2-5|many|TRBV7-2|TRBD1
CASSLVARAGGQETQYF
TGTGCCAGCAGCTTAGTCGCCAGGGCAGGGGGCCAAGAGACCCAGTACTTC
>TRBJ2-2|once|TRBV7-7|.
CASSSRENTGELFF
TGTGCTAGCAGCTCTAGAGAGAACACCGGGGAGCTGTTTTTT
>TRBJ2-3|.|TRBV18|.
CASSPPESTDTQYF
TGTGCCAGCTCTCCACCGGAGAGCACAGATACGCAGTATTTT
>TRBJ2-3|.|TRBV9|.
CASSGETDTQYF
TGTGCCAGCAGCGGGGAAACAGATACGCAGTATTTT
>TRBJ2-7|.|TRBV12-3/TRBV12-4|.
CASSFNIHEQYF
TGTGCCAGCAGTTTTAATATCCACGAGCAGTACTTC
>TRBJ1-1|many|TRBV5-1|.
CASTESVNTEAFF
TGCGCCAGCACTGAGTCAGTGAACACTGAAGCTTTCTTT
>TRBJ1-1|.|TRBV4-1|.
CASSLVSPRTEAFF
TGCGCCAGCAGCCTCGTATCCCCTAGGACTGAAGCTTTCTTT
>TRBJ2-3|many|TRBV15|TRBD1
CATSRGQGSTDTQYF
TGTGCCACCAGCAGAGGACAGGGCTCCACAGATACGCAGTATTTT
>TRBJ2-3|few|TRBV3-1|TRBD1
CASSSRDRGADTQYF
TGTGCCAGCAGCTCCCGGGACAGGGGGGCAGATACGCAGTATTTT
>TRBJ2-2|few|TRBV7-9|.
CASSPWGTSNTGELFF
TGTGCCAGCAGCCCATGGGGGACTTCAAACACCGGGGAGCTGTTTTTT
>TRBJ1-2|few|TRBV6-1|.
CASLGESDYGYTF
TGTGCCAGCCTGGGGGAGTCGGACTATGGCTACACCTTC
>TRBJ2-5|many|TRBV29-1|TRBD1
CSGRQGQSQETQYF
TGCAGCGGGCGCCAGGGACAGTCACAGGAGACCCAGTACTTC
>TRBJ1-1|once|TRBV3-1|.
CASSPSTVPGTEAFF
TGTGCCAGCAGCCCTTCGACAGTCCCGGGCACTGAAGCTTTCTTT
>TRBJ2-7|.|TRBV7-2|TRBD2
CASSLVASGGYEQYF
TGTGCCAGCAGCTTAGTGGCTAGCGGAGGTTACGAGCAGTACTTC
>TRBJ2-7|.|TRBV6-1|.
CASSLTEGTSGRAYEQYF
TGTGCCAGCAGTCTCACGGAGGGGACGTCAGGTCGGGCCTACGAGCAGTACTTC
>TRBJ2-2|many|TRBV28|.
CASSFRKNTGELFF
TGTGCCAGCAGTTTTCGTAAGAACACCGGGGAGCTGTTTTTT
>TRBJ2-1|.|TRBV7-9|.
CARSLGGGWDEQFF
TGTGCCAGAAGCTTAGGAGGGGGGTGGGATGAGCAGTTCTTC
>TRBJ2-1|few|TRBV3-1|.
CASSQVAGSSYNEQFF
TGTGCCAGCAGCCAAGTTGCGGGGAGCTCCTACAATGAGCAGTTCTTC
>TRBJ2-6|.|TRBV5-1|.
CASSFTSPGANVLTF
TGCGCCAGCAGCTTCACTAGCCCCGGGGCCAACGTCCTGACTTTC
>TRBJ2-5|.|TRBV21-1|.
CASSKARGYEETQYF
TGTGCCAGCAGCAAAGCCAGGGGATACGAGGAGACCCAGTACTTC
>TRBJ2-1|.|TRBV7-2|.
CASSPSATGSSYNEQFF
TGTGCCAGCAGCCCCTCTGCTACAGGGAGCTCCTACAATGAGCAGTTCTTC
>TRBJ2-3|few|TRBV11-2|.
CASSLHLESTDTQYF
TGTGCCAGCAGCTTACACCTTGAGAGCACAGATACGCAGTATTTT
>TRBJ1-5|.|TRBV20-1|TRBD1
CSARTGYGGQPQHF
TGCAGTGCCAGGACAGGTTACGGTGGTCAGCCCCAGCATTTT
>TRBJ2-1|once|TRBV6-5|TRBD2
CASSFPSGGAGDNEQFF
TGTGCCAGCAGTTTTCCTAGCGGGGGGGCCGGGGACAATGAGCAGTTCTTC
>TRBJ2-5|.|TRBV20-1|.
CSAADLLKGMETQYF
TGCAGTGCCGCGGATTTATTAAAGGGTATGGAGACCCAGTACTTC
>TRBJ2-7|.|TRBV2|TRBD2
CASREGLAEGYEQYF
TGTGCCAGCAGGGAAGGGCTAGCGGAAGGATACGAGCAGTACTTC
>TRBJ1-2|.|TRBV29-1|.
CSVEDTGYYGYTF
TGCAGCGTTGAAGATACCGGGTACTATGGCTACACCTTC
>TRBJ1-2|many|TRBV7-2|.
CASSLDTGRANYGYTF
TGTGCCAGCAGCTTAGACACAGGGAGGGCTAACTATGGCTACACCTTC
>TRBJ2-3|.|TRBV5-1|TRBD1
CASSTDRGAPGTRRDTQYF
TGCGCCAGCAGCACAGACAGGGGGGCTCCGGGGACCCGGAGAGATACGCAGTATTTT
>TRBJ2-7|few|TRBV20-1|TRBD1
CSARDWAGQGAYEQYF
TGCAGTGCTAGAGACTGGGCGGGACAGGGGGCTTACGAGCAGTACTTC
>TRBJ2-1|.|TRBV7-9|.
CASSLRGKHNEQFF
TGTGCCAGCAGCTTACGCGGGAAACACAATGAGCAGTTCTTC
>TRBJ2-1|.|TRBV5-6|.
CASSPLTRDEQFF
TGTGCCAGCAGCCCACTGACTAGGGATGAGCAGTTCTTC
>TRBJ1-2|.|TRBV20-1|.
CSASNRERGGYTF
TGCAGTGCTTCCAACAGGGAACGGGGTGGCTACACCTTC